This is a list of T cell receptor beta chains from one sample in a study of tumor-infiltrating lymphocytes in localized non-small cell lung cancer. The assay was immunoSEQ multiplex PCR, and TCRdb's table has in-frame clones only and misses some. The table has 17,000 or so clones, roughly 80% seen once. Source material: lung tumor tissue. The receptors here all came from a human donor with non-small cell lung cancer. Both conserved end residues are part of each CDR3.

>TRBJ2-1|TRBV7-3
CASSKLAGGLREQFF
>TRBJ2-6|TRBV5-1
CASSLGGTGAGANVLTF
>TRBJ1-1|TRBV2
CASRDRGLSGTEAFF
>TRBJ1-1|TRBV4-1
CASSQTQGFGTEAFF
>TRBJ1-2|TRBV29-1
CSVGDRGYYGYTF
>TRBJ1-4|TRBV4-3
CASSQGVFGGSEKLFF
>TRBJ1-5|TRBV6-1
CASSEGWGGNQPQHF
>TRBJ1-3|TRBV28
CASRGQGITGNTIYF
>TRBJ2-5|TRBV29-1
CSVGQGRGETQYF
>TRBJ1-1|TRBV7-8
CASSLAVTEAFF
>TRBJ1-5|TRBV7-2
CASSSDRGNNQPQHF
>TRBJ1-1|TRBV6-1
CASSEYDRGGTEAFF
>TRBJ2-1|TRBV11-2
CASSSDRPNEQFF
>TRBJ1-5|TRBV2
CASSDSGDNQPQHF
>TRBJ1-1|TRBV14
CASSHLQNTEAFF
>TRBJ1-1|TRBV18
CASSPGGPREAFF
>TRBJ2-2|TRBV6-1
CASSEETTNTGELFF
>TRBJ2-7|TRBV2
CASSGTSGTYEQYF
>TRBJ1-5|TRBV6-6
CASSSGDQPQHF
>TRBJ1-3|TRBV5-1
CASSLVGTGSGNTIYF
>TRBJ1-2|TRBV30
CAWTQPTGRGSGYTF
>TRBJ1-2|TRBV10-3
CAIRGQNGNYGYTF
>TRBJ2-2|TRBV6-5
CASAWSPDTGELFF
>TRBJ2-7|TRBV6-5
CASSYLGGSSYEQYF
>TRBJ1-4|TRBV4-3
CASSQLNQGAGEKLFF
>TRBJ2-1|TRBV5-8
CASSFLLSTYNEQFF
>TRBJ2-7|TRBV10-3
CAISDNSYEQYF
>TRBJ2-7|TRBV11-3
CARPVGETGTYEQYF
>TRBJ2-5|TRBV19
CASSMGGGQETQYF